These 9 T cell receptor beta chains were sequenced from one sample in a study of human T cells and chemical hapten exposure. A single record per CDR3 protein comes from TCRdb applying MiXCR to the RACE reads. In the table there are about 120,000 distinct CDR3 sequences, roughly 13% of which are singletons. Time point denoted: patch test 1, 2 weeks after DPC sensitization. Treatment here: therapeutic diphenylcyclopropenone sensitization with weekly scalp DPC. Specimen: whole blood, collected in connection with sensitization to the hapten diphenylcyclopropenone (DPC). The receptor source for this set is a man between 18 and 35 years old with alopecia areata. Some clones in this sample may be carry-over from other donors' samples.

This clonotype was recorded a few times. The V and J genes are TRBV28 and TRBJ1-1; D remains unclear. Trimming pared 8 bases from V and 2 bases from J, leaving 15 bases between. The CDR3 covers 14 residues. Per germline, CDR1 MDHEN and CDR2 SYDVKM. CDR3 in amino acids: CASFRSLGNTEAFF. DNA of the CDR3: TGTGCCAGCTTCCGGTCCCTTGGAAACACTGAAGCTTTCTTT.

The chain is built from TRBV15 and TRBJ1-2, with D unresolved. The CDR3 covers 15 residues. Germline CDR1 and CDR2: LNHNV and YYDKDF (reference sequence). The V gene lost 4 bases and the J gene lost 5 bases, with 17 bases spanning the gap. The CDR3 DNA follows: TGTGCCACCAGCACACAGCTTGCTTTTGGGTATGGCTACACCTTC. It encodes CATSTQLAFGYGYTF.

This clonotype has just a few counts. This sequence joins TRBV5-5 and TRBJ2-2; D possibly corresponds to TRBD1 (6 bases). CDR3 length: 15 residues. The V and J ends lost 4 bases and 4 bases respectively, with 14 bases between them. Germline V gene sequence: CDR1 SGHKS, CDR2 YYEKEE (reference sequence). DNA of the CDR3: TGTGCCAGCAGCCAGGGGCTCACGGGCACCGGGGAGCTGTTTTTT. Translation: CASSQGLTGTGELFF.

This clonotype was picked up a small number of times. The chain joins TRBV4-1 to TRBJ2-7; D not resolved. Trimming shortened V by 4 bases and J by 2 bases, and 9 bases separated the two germline ends. This CDR3 has 13 residues. Germline CDR1 reads MGHRA; CDR2 reads YSYEKL. Here the CDR3 reads CASSPQVTYEQYF. The CDR3, as DNA: TGCGCCAGCAGCCCCCAGGTAACCTACGAGCAGTACTTC.

There are a few counts of this clonotype. The chain joins TRBV5-4 to TRBJ2-1; 11 bases are a match to TRBD2. The V and J ends lost 5 bases and 7 bases, in that order; junction bases with no gene match: 14. The CDR3 spans 17 residues. Germline loops: CDR1 SGHNT, CDR2 YYREEE (reference sequence). The CDR3 loop reads CASSIGPGTSGWNEQFF. The CDR3 region has the DNA TGTGCCAGCAGTATAGGACCCGGGACTAGCGGTTGGAATGAGCAGTTCTTC.

The genes are TRBV5-4 and TRBJ2-5, with D possibly TRBD2 on 5 matching bases. The V end was cut by 0 bases, the J end by 2 bases, with 11 bases between. Germline V CDR1 and CDR2: SGHNT, YYREEE (reference sequence). This CDR3 spans 15 amino acids. The CDR3 region has the DNA TGTGCCAGCAGCTTGGCTCTCCGGACTCAAGAGACCCAGTACTTC. Its translation: CASSLALRTQETQYF.

This clonotype has only a few counts. V and J are TRBV6-2 or TRBV6-3 and TRBJ1-5; 10 nucleotides agree with TRBD1. Germline V lookup: CDR1 MNHEY, CDR2 SVGEGT. V gave up 5 bases and J gave up 6 bases; unmatched junction bases: 4. The CDR3 extends over 14 amino acids. CDR3 sequence reads: CASSPDRGIQPQHF. The CDR3 DNA sequence: TGTGCCAGCAGTCCGGACAGGGGGATTCAGCCCCAGCATTTT.

The sample holds a few counts of this clonotype. V usage is TRBV12-3 or TRBV12-4 and J usage is TRBJ2-7; the D gene is possibly TRBD2 (6 bases). V was cut by 6 bases and J by 11 bases, with 20 bases left in between. This CDR3 has 13 residues. Here the CDR3 reads CASSPNPAGLEYF. CDR3 coding DNA: TGTGCCAGCAGCCCAAACCCCGCGGGACTCGAGTACTTC.

This chain uses TRBV7-2 with TRBJ1-5; D might be TRBD1 (5 bases). CDR1 SGHTA and CDR2 FQGNSA come from the germline V gene. CDR3 length: 15 amino acids. With 1 base removed from V and 7 bases from J, the gap between germline ends came to 14 bases. CDR3 sequence reads: CASSLGQGRNQPQHF. The CDR3 nucleotides read TGTGCCAGCAGCTTAGGGCAGGGCAGAAACCAGCCCCAGCATTTT.